Shown below are 16 T cell receptor beta chains from a single sample sequenced in a study of blood T cell repertoires in COVID-19. TCRdb's copy holds only in-frame clones and misses some; the assay was immunoSEQ multiplex PCR. The data hold under 200,000 clones, with around 89% observed a single time. Sequences were obtained from PBMCs or T cells enriched from blood (not recorded which). The receptor source for this set is a woman under 30 who had recovered from COVID-19.

J is TRBJ2-1 and V is TRBV7-2, with 7 positions matching TRBD2. V lost 2 bases to trimming and J lost 5 bases; unmatched junction nucleotides: 6. Germline-derived CDR1 and CDR2 are SGHTA and FQGNSA. This CDR3 is 15 amino acids long. The DNA of the CDR3 is TGTGCCAGCAGCTTATTGGGGACTATTCACAATGAGCAGTTCTTC. The encoded protein is CASSLLGTIHNEQFF.

This chain uses TRBV27 with TRBJ2-1, with D perhaps TRBD2 (5 bases). The germline gives CDR1 MNHEY, CDR2 SMNVEV (reference sequence). V lost 2 bases and J lost 0, with 11 bases in between. CDR3 length: 16 residues. CDR3 sequence reads: CASSLKAVDSYNEQFF. The CDR3 DNA reads as TGTGCCAGCAGTTTAAAAGCGGTCGACTCCTACAATGAGCAGTTCTTC.

This chain uses TRBV4-1 with TRBJ1-4; D is uncertain. The CDR3 extends over 13 amino acids. Per germline, CDR1 MGHRA and CDR2 YSYEKL. Trimming stripped 6 bases from V and 3 bases from J, with 8 bases between. The chain's CDR3 is CASSGPSNEKLFF. The CDR3 DNA follows: TGCGCCAGCAGTGGGCCTTCTAATGAAAAACTGTTTTTT.

This clone was counted only a few times. The V call is TRBV28, the J call TRBJ1-1; D gene unclear. The V gene lost 4 bases and the J gene lost 3 bases, with 3 bases spanning the gap. Germline V gives CDR1 MDHEN, CDR2 SYDVKM. The CDR3 consists of 11 residues. The CDR3 DNA is TGTGCCAGCAGTTCCTACACTGAAGCTTTCTTT. The encoded protein is CASSSYTEAFF.

This chain joins TRBV3-1 (or the pseudogene TRBV3-2) and TRBJ2-2, with TRBD2 as a possible D gene (5 bases). V was pared by 0 bases and J by 5 bases, with 13 bases between. The CDR3 runs to 16 residues. CDR1 LGHDT and CDR2 YNNKEL come from the germline V gene (reference sequence). The CDR3 is CASSQEVAGLTGELFF. The CDR3 coding sequence is TGTGCCAGCAGCCAAGAAGTGGCGGGCCTTACCGGGGAGCTGTTTTTT.

The genes are TRBV5-1 and TRBJ2-7, with a tentative D call TRBD2 (5 bases). The germline CDR1 and CDR2 sequences are SGHRS and YFSETQ. The CDR3 spans 15 residues. Trimming took 3 bases from V and 0 from J, leaving 13 bases between them. CDR3 bases: TGCGCCAGCAGCTGGGAGACCCGGAGCTCCTACGAGCAGTACTTC. It specifies CASSWETRSSYEQYF.

The chain carries TRBV4-2 and TRBJ1-6; a possible D gene is TRBD1 (5 bases). The germline CDR1 and CDR2 sequences are LGHNA and YNFKEQ. The CDR3 runs 16 residues. Deletions cut 7 bases from V and 4 bases from J, with 17 bases between. CDR3 nucleotide sequence: TGTGCCAGCAACATAGACAGTGAGATATATAATTCACCCCTCCACTTT. Its translation: CASNIDSEIYNSPLHF.

The chain links TRBV27 to TRBJ1-2, with a tentative D call TRBD1 (6 bases). The germline gives CDR1 MNHEY, CDR2 SMNVEV (reference sequence). The V gene lost 5 bases and the J gene lost 3 bases, with 13 bases spanning the gap. The CDR3 runs 14 residues. This CDR3 is CASSNSGAHYGYTF. The DNA for the CDR3 is TGTGCCAGCAGTAACTCAGGGGCCCACTATGGCTACACCTTC.

The gene calls are TRBV28 and TRBJ1-1, with 10 bases lining up with TRBD1. Germline loops: CDR1 MDHEN, CDR2 SYDVKM. J was trimmed by 0 bases and V by 8 bases; bases with no gene match: 12. The CDR3 length is 17 residues. The CDR3 sequence is CASSPFGQGGLNTEAFF. CDR3 in DNA: TGTGCCAGCTCGCCGTTCGGACAGGGGGGTTTGAACACTGAAGCTTTCTTT.

The gene calls are TRBV30 and TRBJ2-1; D remains unclear. CDR1 is GTSNPN and CDR2 is SVGIG in the germline V gene (reference sequence). This CDR3 comprises 11 residues. V lost 4 bases, J lost 3 bases, and 4 bases lay in between. The CDR3 loop is CAWTNYNEQFF. CDR3 DNA sequence: TGTGCCTGGACTAACTACAATGAGCAGTTCTTC.

The rearrangement uses TRBV3-1 (or the pseudogene TRBV3-2) and TRBJ2-1, with D hard to call. The V end was cut by 5 bases, the J end by 5 bases, with 22 bases between. Germline V gives CDR1 LGHDT, CDR2 YNNKEL (reference sequence). This CDR3 comprises 17 residues. The CDR3: CASSSINPFHSDNEQFF. In DNA, the CDR3 is TGTGCCAGCAGCTCTATAAATCCCTTCCATTCCGACAATGAGCAGTTCTTC.

This chain links TRBV28 with TRBJ2-7; a weak D match, TRBD2 (5 bases). V lost 6 bases to trimming and J lost 4 bases, with 13 bases between them. This CDR3 contains 13 residues. Germline lookup yields CDR1 MDHEN and CDR2 SYDVKM. The CDR3 spells CASSPAGRYEQYF. CDR3 sequence (DNA): TGTGCCAGCAGCCCCGCGGGCAGGTACGAGCAGTACTTC. Full variable domain (remainder filled in from reference TRBV28 and TRBJ2-7): DVKVTQSSRYLVKRTGEKVFLECVQDMDHENMFWYRQDPGLGLRLIYFSYDVKMKEKGDIPEGYSVSREKKERFSLILESASTNQTSMYLCASSPAGRYEQYFGPGTRLTVT.

This chain uses TRBV7-9 with TRBJ1-4, with 8 nucleotides matching TRBD1. Germline-derived CDR1 and CDR2 are SEHNR and FQNEAQ (reference sequence). Trimming cost V 5 bases and J 6 bases; bases outside gene matches: 8. The CDR3 length is 15 residues. The CDR3 DNA reads TGTGCCAGCAGCCGGTTAATGACAGGGGATGAAAAACTGTTTTTT. Protein product: CASSRLMTGDEKLFF. Full variable domain (outside the CDR3, taken from reference TRBV7-9 and TRBJ1-4): DTGVSQNPRHKITKRGQNVTFRCDPISEHNRLYWYRQTLGQGPEFLTYFQNEAQLEKSRLLSDRFSAERPKGSFSTLEIQRTEQGDSAMYLCASSRLMTGDEKLFFGSGTQLSVL.

This clone was recorded only once. The chain recombines TRBV7-9 with TRBJ1-6, with D tentatively TRBD1 (6 bases). Per germline, CDR1 SEHNR and CDR2 FQNEAQ (reference sequence). The V and J ends lost 5 bases and 10 bases respectively, with 6 bases between them. This CDR3 is 11 amino acids long. DNA for the CDR3: TGTGCCAGCAGCGGGGGCTCACCCCTCCACTTT. It encodes CASSGGSPLHF.

The V call is TRBV11-2, the J call TRBJ1-2, with 7 bases that match TRBD1. Germline V gene lookup returns CDR1 SGHAT and CDR2 FQNNGV. The CDR3 extends over 15 amino acids. Trimming cost V 1 base and J 8 bases; bases outside gene matches: 10. For the CDR3, the DNA is TGTGCCAGCAGCTTAGTTCCCGACAGGGCGGACGGCTACACCTTC. It is translated as CASSLVPDRADGYTF. Complete variable domain (other parts from reference TRBV11-2 and TRBJ1-2): EAGVAQSPRYKIIEKRQSVAFWCNPISGHATLYWYQQILGQGPKLLIQFQNNGVVDDSQLPKDRFSAERLKGVDSTLKIQPAKLEDSAVYLCASSLVPDRADGYTFGSGTRLTVV.

This chain uses TRBV6-5 with TRBJ2-3; D gene uncertain. The germline V and J ends were trimmed by 6 bases and 0 bases, with 7 bases remaining between them. CDR3 length: 13 amino acids. Per germline, CDR1 MNHEY and CDR2 SVGAGI. The chain's CDR3 is CASRRTSTDTQYF. In DNA form, the CDR3 reads TGTGCCAGCAGGCGCACTAGCACAGATACGCAGTATTTT.